This entry lists 8 T cell receptor beta chains sequenced from one sample in a study of immune reconstitution after stem cell transplant in scleroderma. Each CDR3 protein gets one entry after TCRdb re-called the RT-PCR reads with MiXCR. The repertoire has some 3,500 distinct CDR3 sequences, approximately 6.3% of them found once; the top ten carry 15%. The biological material was taken before or after autologous hematopoietic stem cell transplantation (not recorded which). The source is a female donor with systemic sclerosis.

This clonotype was seen a few times. This may be a read error: a much more frequent sequence differs by one nucleotide. The rearrangement links TRBV12-3 or TRBV12-4 to TRBJ2-1, with D uncertain. The CDR3 is 13 amino acids. In nucleotides, the CDR3 is TGTGCCAGCACCTCCAACAGTCCCAATGAGCAGATCTTC. Translating it yields CASTSNSPNEQIF.

This clonotype is classed as medium-sized. This chain links TRBV12-3 or TRBV12-4 with TRBJ2-5, with D possibly matching TRBD2 (6 bases). Trimming took off 3 bases at V and 5 bases at J, with 10 bases between the two ends. The CDR3 runs 13 residues. For the CDR3, the DNA is TGTGCCAGCAGTTTCCCGGAGGGCGAGACCCAGTACTTC. The encoded protein is CASSFPEGETQYF.

By sample fraction, this clonotype is medium-sized. This rearrangement joins TRBV10-2 to TRBJ1-2; D may be TRBD1 (5 bases). Germline CDR1 reads WSHSY; CDR2 reads SAAADI. The CDR3 consists of 13 residues. Between the trimmed V and J ends, which lost 7 bases and 5 bases, there was a span of 14 bases. The CDR3 region has the DNA TGCGCCAGCATGCGACCCGGGACGTATGGCTACACCTTC. Residues: CASMRPGTYGYTF.

As regards this clonotype: At one end the junction does not follow the germline gene, possibly because of a read error. The chain recombines TRBV20-1 with TRBJ2-6, with D perhaps assigned TRBD1 or TRBD2 (5 bases each). CDR1 is DFQATT, CDR2 SNEGSKA, per germline (reference sequence). The CDR3 runs to 16 residues. In DNA form, the CDR3 reads TGCAGTGCGAGAGGGGAGTACGTCTCTGGGGCCAACGTCCTGACTTTC. Translating it yields CSARGEYVSGANVLTF.

This clonotype is labeled as medium-sized. This chain links TRBV29-1 with TRBJ2-7; D gene ambiguous. This CDR3 contains 14 residues. Germline-derived CDR1 and CDR2 are SQVTM and ANQGSEA. V lost 2 bases and J 0 bases, leaving 11 bases between the germline ends. The CDR3 region has the DNA TGCAGCGTTGAATCGGCTGCAGACTCCTACGAGCAGTACTTC. Amino acid sequence: CSVESAADSYEQYF.

This clonotype is medium-sized. The CDR3 DNA follows: TGTGCCAGCAGCGCGGGGGATCAGCCCCAGCATTTT. It codes for CASSAGDQPQHF. The chain recombines TRBV5-6 with TRBJ1-5, with D perhaps matching TRBD1 (5 bases). CDR3 length: 12 residues. Germline CDR1 is SGHDT and CDR2 is YYEEEE. V gave up 4 bases and J gave up 5 bases, with 7 bases separating them.

By its share, this clonotype is medium-sized. This chain connects TRBV7-9 to TRBJ1-4; no clear D gene. The CDR3 extends over 13 amino acids. From germline, CDR1 is SEHNR and CDR2 FQNEAQ (reference sequence). V gave up 8 bases and J gave up 4 bases, with 11 bases separating them. The CDR3 nucleotides read TGTGCCAGCTCCGCCAAGATTAATGAAAAACTGTTTTTT. This sequence encodes CASSAKINEKLFF. Using reference TRBV7-9 and TRBJ1-4 for the parts outside the CDR3, the full variable domain is DTGVSQNPRHKITKRGQNVTFRCDPISEHNRLYWYRQTLGQGPEFLTYFQNEAQLEKSRLLSDRFSAERPKGSFSTLEIQRTEQGDSAMYLCASSAKINEKLFFGSGTQLSVL.

This clonotype is medium-sized in the sample. The chain uses TRBV9 and TRBJ1-5, with D tentatively TRBD1 (6 bases). Looked up from germline, CDR1 is SGDLS and CDR2 is YYNGEE. This CDR3 has 15 amino acids. V was pared by 0 bases and J by 6 bases, with 13 bases between. CDR3 protein: CASSVGGGAGQPQHF. CDR3 bases: TGTGCCAGCAGCGTAGGGGGGGGCGCTGGTCAGCCCCAGCATTTT.